Reported below is one T cell receptor (beta chain). Its antigen remains undetermined. No base quality information exists; no much larger clone differs at one position. TCRbeta CDR3 regions were amplified from genomic DNA using the immunoSEQ Assay, a bias-controlled multiplex PCR. The original pipeline was this. Within the assay, amplification of reference gene primers was used to estimate how many nucleated cells each sample contained. To quantify the absolute abundance of each unique TCRbeta CDR3 rearrangement, sequence reads were collapsed and filtered. For each sample, productive Simpson clonality was calculated as the square root of Simpson's diversity index over productive rearrangements. TCRdb took this table from immuneACCESS and kept in-frame rearrangements with V and J called. Such tables lack part of the clones; where checked against another copy, unresolved V genes explain under half of the gap, and the rest is unexplained. V, J and clone size are taken as reported in that table, and D and trimming were inferred from the DNA itself. This sample comprises about 440,000 clones, 85% to 90% of them detected only once. Approximately 4.3% of the sample comes from the top ten.

Collaborating institutions collected whole blood in K2EDTA tubes following their own protocols. Collaborator samples were shipped for TCRbeta analysis as frozen whole blood, isolated PBMCs, or DNA extracted from either sample type. This specimen belongs to a study of blood T cell repertoires in COVID-19 (dated by TCRdb to 2019 to 2021). Notes on the research overall: Collaborator samples came from the United States, Italy and Spain and covered acute and convalescent phases of COVID-19. The prospective study material was composed of cDNA or gDNA derived from T cells, B-cell-depleted T cells, or PBMCs. Deeply sampled blood TCRbeta repertoires from subjects exposed to, actively infected with, or recovered from COVID-19 were included in the dataset. The repertoires were released in a freely available public database meant as a resource for research on the immune response to SARS-CoV-2. The samples were drawn from the first 160 participants of the ongoing ImmuneRACE study and from 1,254 subjects provided by 6 global collaborators. The sample metadata nearly always contained a de-identified subject ID, COVID-19 status, age in years and sex. Where available, HLA class I and class II types were obtained from metadata supplied by the sample provider rather than from assay-based typing.

Trimming leaves V shorter by 9 bases and J shorter by 4 bases, with the junction holding 27 bases beyond the gene matches. The CDR3 holds 19 amino acids from the cysteine to the phenylalanine. CDR3 DNA only is kept here, 57 bases in frame from base 1. The germline V gene encodes CDR1 MRHNA and CDR2 SNTAGT. Findings and caveats that apply to the study as a whole: Clinical and demographic metadata were provided uncurated, with the amount varying by source and participant.

The sample was peripheral blood. The chain was built from TRBV6-4 and TRBJ2-7, with 7 middle bases fitting TRBD1. The sequence came from a woman aged 25 to 39 with acute or convalescent COVID-19. DNA sequence: TGTGCCAGTGGGGACAGACCTAAAACCCCAATCAAACGACGTTACGAGCAGTACTTC. The encoded protein is CASGDRPKTPIKRRYEQYF.